This is a list of T cell receptor beta chains from one sample in a study of cytomegalovirus exposure and HLA in healthy donors. Measured with immunoSEQ multiplex PCR; TCRdb has only the in-frame clones, and not every one. This sample has some 150,000 clones, with 60% to 85% found just once. The sequenced sample consisted of PBMCs. Receptors originate from a man aged 50-60 years in good health and CMV-seropositive. The CDR3 runs from the conserved cysteine through the conserved F or W. A D gene is named only where the DNA matches it firmly. The listing skips clone size in some rows; elsewhere it reads once, few, many or a size class.

>few|TRBJ2-5|TRBV6-1|TRBD1
TGTGCCAGCAGAGGGCAGGGGGCCGAGACCCAGTACTTC
CASRGQGAETQYF
>.|TRBJ1-5|TRBV6-1|TRBD1
TGTGCCAGCAGTGGAACAGGGGGAGGGGCCCAGCATTTT
CASSGTGGGAQHF
>.|TRBJ1-5|TRBV11-2|.
TGTGCCAGCAGCCTCGACATCTATCAGCCCCAGCATTTT
CASSLDIYQPQHF
>.|TRBJ1-2|TRBV5-4|TRBD1
TGTGCCAGCAGCGTGGACAGGAGCAACTATGGCTACACCTTC
CASSVDRSNYGYTF
>.|TRBJ2-3|TRBV10-3|.
TGTGCCATCGGACAGGGGAGCGGGAGTGGAACAGATACGCAGTATTTT
CAIGQGSGSGTDTQYF
>.|TRBJ1-4|TRBV30|TRBD1
TGTGCCTGGAGTGCCGGGACAGAGAATGAAAAACTGTTTTTT
CAWSAGTENEKLFF
>.|TRBJ1-4|TRBV5-1|.
TGCGCCAGCAGCTTGACAGCAACTAATGAAAAACTGTTTTTT
CASSLTATNEKLFF
>.|TRBJ2-1|TRBV19|.
TGTGCCAGTAGTATTTTCTTCCAGGGGTCCTACAATGAGCAGTTCTTC
CASSIFFQGSYNEQFF
>.|TRBJ2-3|TRBV9|TRBD2
TGTGCCAGCAGCGCGACTAGCGGGAGTTATGCAGATACGCAGTATTTT
CASSATSGSYADTQYF
>.|TRBJ2-7|TRBV5-1|.
TGCGCCAGCAGCTTGAGGCTAGCAGAATACGAGCAGTACTTC
CASSLRLAEYEQYF
>.|TRBJ2-5|TRBV2|TRBD1
TGTGCCAGCAGCAACAACAGGGGCACGGAGACCCAGTACTTC
CASSNNRGTETQYF
>once|TRBJ2-3|TRBV6-6|TRBD2
TGTGCCAGCAGTTACTCGAGCGGGAGAGGGGATACGCAGTATTTT
CASSYSSGRGDTQYF
>.|TRBJ1-1|TRBV5-4|TRBD1
TGTGCCAGCAGCTGGTCGACAGGGTTGGCTGAAGCTTTCTTT
CASSWSTGLAEAFF
>.|TRBJ2-7|TRBV5-1|TRBD2
TGCGCCAGCAGCTTGGGGGTAGCGGGAGACGAGCAGTACTTC
CASSLGVAGDEQYF
>.|TRBJ2-2|TRBV4-2|TRBD2
TGTGCCAGCAGCCAACCACTAGCGGAGGCCGGGGAGCTGTTTTTT
CASSQPLAEAGELFF
>.|TRBJ2-5|TRBV11-3|.
TGTGCCAGCTCGTTGGGGGAGGCGGAGACCCAGTACTTC
CASSLGEAETQYF
>.|TRBJ1-4|TRBV4-1|TRBD1
TGCGCCAGCAGCCCCCCCGGGACAGGGAACGAAAAACTGTTTTTT
CASSPPGTGNEKLFF
>once|TRBJ2-7|TRBV14|TRBD2
TGTGCCAGCAGCGAGGGACTAGCGGTCTCCTACGAGCAGTACTTC
CASSEGLAVSYEQYF
>.|TRBJ1-2|TRBV2|.
TGTGCCAGCAGTGACGGGGAAGAGAACTATGGCTACACCTTC
CASSDGEENYGYTF
>.|TRBJ2-3|TRBV5-1|TRBD2
TGCGCCAGCAGCGCTGCTAGCGGGGGGGGAAGCACAGATACGCAGTATTTT
CASSAASGGGSTDTQYF
>once|TRBJ2-5|TRBV7-8|TRBD1
TGTGCCAGCAGCTTCAGGGGGCGTGAGACCCAGTACTTC
CASSFRGRETQYF
>.|TRBJ1-5|TRBV28|.
TGTGCCAGCAGTTTGTGGGAGAATAGCAATCAGCCCCAGCATTTT
CASSLWENSNQPQHF
>.|TRBJ2-7|TRBV7-9|.
TGTGCCAGCAGCCAAGATAGCCCCCGACTCCCCTACGAGCAGTACTTC
CASSQDSPRLPYEQYF
>.|TRBJ2-1|TRBV7-3|TRBD2
TGTGCCAGCTCCCTTCGTGGCGGGACTACCTCTTTTGAGCAGTTCTTC
CASSLRGGTTSFEQFF
>.|TRBJ2-2|TRBV6-6|TRBD1
TGTGCCAGCAGCCCCGGGACAGCAAACACCGGGGAGCTGTTTTTT
CASSPGTANTGELFF
>.|TRBJ2-6|TRBV5-1|TRBD1
TGCGCCAGTCAGGACAGGGAGAGAGCTGGGGCCAACGTCCTGACTTTC
CASQDRERAGANVLTF
>.|TRBJ1-2|TRBV5-6|.
TGTGCCAGCAGCTTGGCCTTGGGGCAGGATGGCTACACCTTC
CASSLALGQDGYTF
>.|TRBJ1-1|TRBV28|TRBD1
TGTGCCAGCCTTGAGGACAGGTACGCTGAAGCTTTCTTT
CASLEDRYAEAFF
>few|TRBJ2-1|TRBV4-1|TRBD2
TGCGCCAGCAGCCACGTCGGTCTAGCGGGAGAGAGGGGGTACGGCAATGAGCAGTTCTTC
CASSHVGLAGERGYGNEQFF
>.|TRBJ2-7|TRBV28|.
TGTGCCAGCAGTTCCCACCCTGCCGCTATAGAGCAGTACTTC
CASSSHPAAIEQYF
>.|TRBJ2-7|TRBV6-1|TRBD2
TGTGCCAGCAATCAATTAGCGGGCTGGGACGAGCAGTACTTC
CASNQLAGWDEQYF
>.|TRBJ2-1|TRBV4-1|TRBD2
TGCGCCAGCAGCCAGAGGACTAGCGGTGCCTTATCCTACAATGAGCAGTTCTTC
CASSQRTSGALSYNEQFF
>.|TRBJ2-3|TRBV15|.
TGTGCCACCAGCAGAGATCGGGAAGCGTCAGATACGCAGTATTTT
CATSRDREASDTQYF
>.|TRBJ2-7|TRBV15|.
TGTGCCACCAGCAGAGATAACATGTACGAGCAGTACTTC
CATSRDNMYEQYF
>.|TRBJ1-5|TRBV4-1|.
TGCGCCAGCAGCCAAGTGATCCGGGACACAGATCAGCCCCAGCATTTT
CASSQVIRDTDQPQHF
>.|TRBJ2-1|TRBV4-1|.
TGCGCCAGCAGCCGGGCAGGGTATAGCTCCTACAATGAGCAGTTCTTC
CASSRAGYSSYNEQFF
>.|TRBJ2-7|TRBV7-9|.
TGTGCCAGCAGCTTAGACCTAAGCTCCTACGAGCAGTACTTC
CASSLDLSSYEQYF
>.|TRBJ2-2|TRBV30|.
TGTGCCTGGGGAGAGGTAGCAGTGAACACCGGGGAGCTGTTTTTT
CAWGEVAVNTGELFF
>.|TRBJ2-3|TRBV6-5|.
TGTGCCAGTGCATGGAGGCCAGATTCCACAGATACGCAGTATTTT
CASAWRPDSTDTQYF
>.|TRBJ2-1|TRBV18|.
TGTGCCAGCTCACTAACCCTAGGGACACCCACCTACAATGAGCAGTTCTTC
CASSLTLGTPTYNEQFF
>.|TRBJ2-1|TRBV30|TRBD2
TGTGCCTGGAGTAATCCAGCGGGAGGTTTCGGGGAGCAGTTCTTC
CAWSNPAGGFGEQFF